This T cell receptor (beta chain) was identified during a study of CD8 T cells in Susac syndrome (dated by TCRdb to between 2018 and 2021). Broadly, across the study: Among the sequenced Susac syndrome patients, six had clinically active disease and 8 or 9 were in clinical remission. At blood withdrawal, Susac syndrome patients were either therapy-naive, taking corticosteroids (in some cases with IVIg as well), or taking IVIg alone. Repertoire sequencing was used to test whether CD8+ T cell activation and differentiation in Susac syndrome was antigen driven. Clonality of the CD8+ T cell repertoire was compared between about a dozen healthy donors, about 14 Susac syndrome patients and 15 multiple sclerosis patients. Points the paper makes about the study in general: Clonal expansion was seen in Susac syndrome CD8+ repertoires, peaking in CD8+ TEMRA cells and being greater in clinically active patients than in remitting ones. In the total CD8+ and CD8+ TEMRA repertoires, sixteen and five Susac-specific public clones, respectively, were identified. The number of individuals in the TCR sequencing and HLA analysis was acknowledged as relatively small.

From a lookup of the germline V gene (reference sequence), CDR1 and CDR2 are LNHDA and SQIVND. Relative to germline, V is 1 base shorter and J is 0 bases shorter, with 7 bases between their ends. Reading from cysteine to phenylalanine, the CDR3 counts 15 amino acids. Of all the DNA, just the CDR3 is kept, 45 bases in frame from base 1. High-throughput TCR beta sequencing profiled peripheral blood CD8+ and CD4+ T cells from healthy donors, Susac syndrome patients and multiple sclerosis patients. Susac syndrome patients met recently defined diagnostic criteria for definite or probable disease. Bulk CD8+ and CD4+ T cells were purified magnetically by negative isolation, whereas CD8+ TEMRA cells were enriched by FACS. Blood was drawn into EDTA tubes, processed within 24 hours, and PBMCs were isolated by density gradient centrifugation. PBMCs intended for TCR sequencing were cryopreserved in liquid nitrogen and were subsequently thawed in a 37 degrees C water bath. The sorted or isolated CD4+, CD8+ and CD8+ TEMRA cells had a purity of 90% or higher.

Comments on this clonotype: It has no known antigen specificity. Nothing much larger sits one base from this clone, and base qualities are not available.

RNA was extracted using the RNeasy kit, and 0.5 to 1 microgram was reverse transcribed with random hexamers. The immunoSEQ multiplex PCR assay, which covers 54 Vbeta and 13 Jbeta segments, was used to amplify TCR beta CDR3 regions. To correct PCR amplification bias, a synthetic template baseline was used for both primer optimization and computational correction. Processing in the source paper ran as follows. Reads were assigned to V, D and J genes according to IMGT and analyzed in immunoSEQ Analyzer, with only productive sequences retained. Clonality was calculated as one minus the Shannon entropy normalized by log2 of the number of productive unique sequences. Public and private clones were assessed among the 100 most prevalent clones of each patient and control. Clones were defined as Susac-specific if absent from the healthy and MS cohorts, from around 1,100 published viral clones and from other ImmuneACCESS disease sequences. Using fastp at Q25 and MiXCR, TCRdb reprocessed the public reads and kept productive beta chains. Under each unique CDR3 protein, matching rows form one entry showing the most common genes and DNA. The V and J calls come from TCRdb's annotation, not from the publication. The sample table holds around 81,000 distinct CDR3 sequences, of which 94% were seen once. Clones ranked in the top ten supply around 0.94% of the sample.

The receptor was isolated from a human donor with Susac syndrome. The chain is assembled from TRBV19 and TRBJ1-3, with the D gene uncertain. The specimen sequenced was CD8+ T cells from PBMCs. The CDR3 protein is CASSIGLNSGNTIYF. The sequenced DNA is TGTGCCAGTAGTATAGGACTCAACTCTGGAAACACCATATATTTT.